This T cell receptor (beta chain) was identified during a study of blood T cells in healthy people across ages. The study isolated at least 6.5 million PBMCs from each sample. A sample-barcoded 5' primer and a J-beta primer mix were used in a second PCR of about 6 to 11 cycles. Each cDNA molecule was tagged by a template-switch adaptor that had 12 random nucleotides. TCRdb ran MiXCR on the 5' RACE reads and lists one entry per CDR3 protein. This table holds 1.4 million or so distinct CDR3 sequences, about 45% found once. The V gene end was trimmed by 1 base and the J gene end by 0 bases; junction bases not matched to a gene: 3. Germline V lookup: CDR1 SGHRS, CDR2 YFSETQ. CDR3 length: 16 amino acids. Only a few counts were recorded for this clonotype.

The receptor comes from a woman under 30 in good health. Sequenced material: blood. V is TRBV5-1 and J is TRBJ2-3; the match to TRBD2 covers 9 bases. In nucleotides, the CDR3 is TGCGCCAGCAGCTTGCCTAGCGGGGCCAGCACAGATACGCAGTATTTT. Translating it yields CASSLPSGASTDTQYF. Variable domain in full (rest from reference TRBV5-1 and TRBJ2-3): KAGVTQTPRYLIKTRGQQVTLSCSPISGHRSVSWYQQTPGQGLQFLFEYFSETQRNKGNFPGRFSGRQFSNSRSEMNVSTLELGDSALYLCASSLPSGASTDTQYFGPGTRLTVL.